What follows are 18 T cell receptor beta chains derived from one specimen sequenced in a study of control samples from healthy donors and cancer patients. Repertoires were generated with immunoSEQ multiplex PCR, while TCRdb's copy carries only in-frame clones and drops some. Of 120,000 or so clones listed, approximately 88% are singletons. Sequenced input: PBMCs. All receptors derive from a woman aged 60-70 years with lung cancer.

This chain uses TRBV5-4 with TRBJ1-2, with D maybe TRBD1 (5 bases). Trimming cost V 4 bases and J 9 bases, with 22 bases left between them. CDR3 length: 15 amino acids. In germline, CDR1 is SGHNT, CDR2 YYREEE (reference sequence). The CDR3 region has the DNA TGTGCCAGCAGCGCGGTCCTAACAGGATTCTACCGCTACACCTTC. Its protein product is CASSAVLTGFYRYTF.

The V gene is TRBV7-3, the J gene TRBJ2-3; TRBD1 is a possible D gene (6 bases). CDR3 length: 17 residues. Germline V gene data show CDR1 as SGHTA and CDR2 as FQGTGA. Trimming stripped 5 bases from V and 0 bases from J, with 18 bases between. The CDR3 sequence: CASSLGLWGRSTDTQYF. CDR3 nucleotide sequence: TGTGCCAGCAGCCTCGGTTTATGGGGGCGGAGCACAGATACGCAGTATTTT.

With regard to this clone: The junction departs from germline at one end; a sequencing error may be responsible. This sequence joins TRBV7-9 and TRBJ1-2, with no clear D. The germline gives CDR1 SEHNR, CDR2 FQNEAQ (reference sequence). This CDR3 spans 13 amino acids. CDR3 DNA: TGTGCCAGCAGCTTTATCCGCGGGGATGGCTGCACCTTC. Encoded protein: CASSFIRGDGCTF.

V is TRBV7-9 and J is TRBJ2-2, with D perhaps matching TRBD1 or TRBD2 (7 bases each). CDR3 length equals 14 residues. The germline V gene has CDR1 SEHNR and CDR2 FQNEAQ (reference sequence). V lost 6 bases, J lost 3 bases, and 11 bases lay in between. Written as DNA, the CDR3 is TGTGCCAGCAGGTCAGGGGGGGACACCGGGGAGCTGTTTTTT. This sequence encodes CASRSGGDTGELFF.

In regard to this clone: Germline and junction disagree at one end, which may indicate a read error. CDR3: CASREEGTYGYTF. The CDR3 DNA reads as TGTGCCAGCAGGGAAGAGGGGACCTATGGCTACACCTTC. The rearrangement uses TRBV6-1 and TRBJ1-2, with TRBD1 as a possible D gene (5 bases). This CDR3 is 13 amino acids long. The germline V gene encodes CDR1 MNHNS and CDR2 SASEGT.

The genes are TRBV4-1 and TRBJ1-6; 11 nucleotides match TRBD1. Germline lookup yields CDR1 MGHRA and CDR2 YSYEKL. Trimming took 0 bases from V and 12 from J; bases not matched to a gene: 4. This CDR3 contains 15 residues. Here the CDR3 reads CASSQEGTGGRPLHF. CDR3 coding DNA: TGCGCCAGCAGCCAAGAGGGGACAGGGGGGAGACCCCTCCACTTT.

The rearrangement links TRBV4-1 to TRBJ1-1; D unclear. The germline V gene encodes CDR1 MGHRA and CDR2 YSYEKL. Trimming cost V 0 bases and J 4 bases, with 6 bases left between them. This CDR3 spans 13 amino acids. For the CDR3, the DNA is TGCGCCAGCAGCCAAGAGTGGGGCACTGAAGCTTTCTTT. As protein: CASSQEWGTEAFF.

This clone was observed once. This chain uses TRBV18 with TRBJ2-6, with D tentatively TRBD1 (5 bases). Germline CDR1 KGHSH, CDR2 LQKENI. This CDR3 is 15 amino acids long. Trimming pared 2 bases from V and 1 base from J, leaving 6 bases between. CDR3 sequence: CASSPTGSGANVLTF. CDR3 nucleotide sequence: TGTGCCAGCTCACCAACAGGTTCTGGGGCCAACGTCCTGACTTTC. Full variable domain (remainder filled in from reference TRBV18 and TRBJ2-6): NAGVMQNPRHLVRRRGQEARLRCSPMKGHSHVYWYRQLPEEGLKFMVYLQKENIIDESGMPKERFSAEFPKEGPSILRIQQVVRGDSAAYFCASSPTGSGANVLTFGAGSRLTVL.

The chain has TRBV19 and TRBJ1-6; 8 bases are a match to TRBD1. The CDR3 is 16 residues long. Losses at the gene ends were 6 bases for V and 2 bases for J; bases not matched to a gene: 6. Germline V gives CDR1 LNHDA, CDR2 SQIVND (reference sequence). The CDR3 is CASRGDRGPYNSPLHF. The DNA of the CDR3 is TGTGCCAGTAGGGGTGACAGGGGACCCTATAATTCACCCCTCCACTTT.

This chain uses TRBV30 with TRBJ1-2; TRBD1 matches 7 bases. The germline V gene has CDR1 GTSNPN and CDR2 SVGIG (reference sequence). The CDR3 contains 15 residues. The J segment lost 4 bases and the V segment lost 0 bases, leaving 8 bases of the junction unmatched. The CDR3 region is CAWSVNTGAGYGYTF. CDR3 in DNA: TGTGCCTGGAGTGTAAACACAGGGGCGGGCTATGGCTACACCTTC.

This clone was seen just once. CDR3 bases: TGTGCCGCCCGGACGGCCGAGGACCCAGATACGCAGTATTTT. This gives the protein CAARTAEDPDTQYF. V gene TRBV2 combines with J gene TRBJ2-3, with D uncertain. Trimming left V 11 bases short and J 4 bases short, with 19 bases between. The CDR3 extends over 14 amino acids. Germline V gene data show CDR1 as SNHLY and CDR2 as FYNNEI. Full variable domain (remainder filled in from reference TRBV2 and TRBJ2-3): EPEVTQTPSHQVTQMGQEVILRCVPISNHLYFYWYRQILGQKVEFLVSFYNNEISEKSEIFDDQFSVERPDGSNFTLKIRSTKLEDSAMYFCAARTAEDPDTQYFGPGTRLTVL.

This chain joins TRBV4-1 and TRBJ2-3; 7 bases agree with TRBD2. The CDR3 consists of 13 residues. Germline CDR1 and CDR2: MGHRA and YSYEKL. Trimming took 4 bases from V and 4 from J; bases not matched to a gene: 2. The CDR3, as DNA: TGCGCCAGCAGCCGGACTAGTTCAGATACGCAGTATTTT. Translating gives CASSRTSSDTQYF.

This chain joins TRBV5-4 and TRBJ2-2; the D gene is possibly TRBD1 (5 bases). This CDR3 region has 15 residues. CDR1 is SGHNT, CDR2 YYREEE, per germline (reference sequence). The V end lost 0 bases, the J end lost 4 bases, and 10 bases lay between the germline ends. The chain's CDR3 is CASSLGGRSTGELFF. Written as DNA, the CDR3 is TGTGCCAGCAGCTTGGGGGGCCGGAGCACCGGGGAGCTGTTTTTT.

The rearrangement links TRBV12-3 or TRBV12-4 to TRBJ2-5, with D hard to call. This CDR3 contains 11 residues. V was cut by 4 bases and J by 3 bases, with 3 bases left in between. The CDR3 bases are TGTGCCAGCAGTTCGGAAGAGACCCAGTACTTC. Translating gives CASSSEETQYF.

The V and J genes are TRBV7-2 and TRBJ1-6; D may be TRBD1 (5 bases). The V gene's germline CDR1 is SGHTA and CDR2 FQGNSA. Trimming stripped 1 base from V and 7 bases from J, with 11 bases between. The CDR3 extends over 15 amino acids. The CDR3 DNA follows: TGTGCCAGCAGCTTAGGGACATTGCCGAATTCACCCCTCCACTTT. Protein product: CASSLGTLPNSPLHF.

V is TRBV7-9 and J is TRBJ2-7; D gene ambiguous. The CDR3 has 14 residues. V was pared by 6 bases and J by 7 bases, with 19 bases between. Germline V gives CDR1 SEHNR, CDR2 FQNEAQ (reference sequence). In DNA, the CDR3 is TGTGCCAGCAGGCCCGACGGGTTTTTAGGGGAGCAGTACTTC. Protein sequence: CASRPDGFLGEQYF.

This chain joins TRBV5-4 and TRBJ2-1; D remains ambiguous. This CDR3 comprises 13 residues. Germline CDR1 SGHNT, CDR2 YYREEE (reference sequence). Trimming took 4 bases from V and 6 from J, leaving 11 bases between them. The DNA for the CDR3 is TGTGCCAGCAGCCCCCTGAGCAGCAATGAGCAGTTCTTC. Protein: CASSPLSSNEQFF. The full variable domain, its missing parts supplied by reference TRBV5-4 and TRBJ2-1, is ETGVTQSPTHLIKTRGQQVTLRCSSQSGHNTVSWYQQALGQGPQFIFQYYREEENGRGNFPPRFSGLQFPNYSSELNVNALELDDSALYLCASSPLSSNEQFFGPGTRLTVL.

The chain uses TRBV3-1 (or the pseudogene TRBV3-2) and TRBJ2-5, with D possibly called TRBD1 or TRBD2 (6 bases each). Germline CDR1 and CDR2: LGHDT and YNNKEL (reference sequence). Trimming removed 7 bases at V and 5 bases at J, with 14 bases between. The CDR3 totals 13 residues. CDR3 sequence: CASISLGGETQYF. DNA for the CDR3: TGTGCCAGCATCTCTTTAGGGGGGGAGACCCAGTACTTC.